A selection of T cell receptor beta chains follows, all from one sample in a study of T cell responses to AZD1222 COVID-19 vaccine. Assay: immunoSEQ multiplex PCR; the TCRdb copy retains only in-frame clones and omits some. The sample contains 100,000 or so clones, about 83% of which appear only once. Specimen: peripheral blood, collected on day 0 of AZD1222 vaccination. The receptors were gathered from an adult in good health. CDR3s include the opening cysteine and the closing phenylalanine or tryptophan. A D gene is named only where the DNA matches it firmly. Not all rows give a size; the values are once, few, many and, for expanded clones, a class.

j_call v_call clone_size d_call cdr3_nt cdr3_aa
TRBJ1-1 TRBV6-2/TRBV6-3 NA NA TGTGCCAGCAGTGACGGTTACACTGAAGCTTTCTTT CASSDGYTEAFF
TRBJ2-4 TRBV5-6 NA TRBD2 TGTGCCAGCAGCAGGCGGACTAGCGGGAGTCAGGGGGAAAACATTCAGTACTTC CASSRRTSGSQGENIQYF
TRBJ2-1 TRBV9 NA TRBD2 TGTGCCAGCAGCGCGCTAGCGGGAGGGTACAATGAGCAGTTCTTC CASSALAGGYNEQFF
TRBJ2-3 TRBV5-1 NA NA TGCGCCAGCAGCTTGGAGGCAGCTAGCACAGATACGCAGTATTTT CASSLEAASTDTQYF
TRBJ1-1 TRBV15 once NA TGTGCCACCAGCAGGGATGGGGGCGAGAACACTGAAGCTTTCTTT CATSRDGGENTEAFF
TRBJ2-7 TRBV9 NA NA TGTGCCAGCAGCCGGACGGATTCCTACGAGCAGTACTTC CASSRTDSYEQYF
TRBJ1-2 TRBV10-3 once NA TGTGCCATCAGGCAAGGACAAGACTATGGCTACACCTTC CAIRQGQDYGYTF
TRBJ2-7 TRBV19 NA TRBD1 TGTGCCAGTAGTACCGGGACAGGGCGGTTCGAGCAGTACTTC CASSTGTGRFEQYF
TRBJ1-1 TRBV9 NA NA TGTGCCAGCAGCGTAGGCCAGGGCGGGAACACTGAAGCTTTCTTT CASSVGQGGNTEAFF
TRBJ2-7 TRBV5-1 once TRBD1 TGCGCCAGCAGCGCCGGACAGGGCTATATGGCCGAGCAGTACTTC CASSAGQGYMAEQYF
TRBJ1-2 TRBV5-4 once NA TGTGCCAGCAGCGAGGACGGAATATATGGCTACACCTTC CASSEDGIYGYTF
TRBJ2-1 TRBV6-6 NA NA TGTGCCAGCAGTCCACTAGCTGAGCAGTTCTTC CASSPLAEQFF
TRBJ2-1 TRBV28 NA NA TGTGCCAGCAGTCTAGCGAAAAACAATGAGCAGTTCTTC CASSLAKNNEQFF
TRBJ1-6 TRBV7-9 NA NA TGTGCCAGCAGCTTAGGTGAAGATTCACCCCTCCACTTT CASSLGEDSPLHF
TRBJ1-2 TRBV27 NA NA TGTGCCAGCAGTTTAGCCAGGGCGGATGGCTACACCTTC CASSLARADGYTF
TRBJ2-7 TRBV4-3 many TRBD1 TGCGCCAGCAGCCAAGAGTGGACAGGGGGGGCCAAGGGTTTATACGAGCAGTACTTC CASSQEWTGGAKGLYEQYF
TRBJ1-4 TRBV5-1 NA NA TGCGCCAGCAGCGCAGCCTACAGGGCGATAGGAGAAGCAACTAATGAAAAACTGTTTTTT CASSAAYRAIGEATNEKLFF
TRBJ2-7 TRBV6-2/TRBV6-3 NA NA TGTGCCAGCAGTTCTCGGGACCTATGGGGGGAGCAGTACTTC CASSSRDLWGEQYF
TRBJ2-1 TRBV7-6 NA TRBD1 TGTGCCAGCAGCAGAAGGACAGGAGGTGAGCAGTTCTTC CASSRRTGGEQFF
TRBJ2-7 TRBV10-3 NA TRBD2 TGTGCCATCAGTGGGGGGAGGGGCAGATACGAGCAGTACTTC CAISGGRGRYEQYF
TRBJ1-3 TRBV28 NA NA TGTGCCAGCAGTTTATCTCCGGGATCCGGAAACACCATATATTTT CASSLSPGSGNTIYF
TRBJ1-2 TRBV3-1/TRBV3-2 NA TRBD1 TGTGCCAGCAGCTCCCAGGGGGAGCGGTATGGCTACACCTTC CASSSQGERYGYTF
TRBJ2-4 TRBV6-1 NA NA TGTGCCAGCAGTGAAGGGACCAGGGGCAGGAACATTCAGTACTTC CASSEGTRGRNIQYF
TRBJ2-3 TRBV21-1 NA NA TGTGCCAGCAGCAAGTCTCCGCAGGACGGGTTTGCAGATACGCAGTATTTT CASSKSPQDGFADTQYF
TRBJ2-7 TRBV2 NA NA TGTGCCAGCAGTGAAGCACAGACTAGGAGCGAGCAGTACTTC CASSEAQTRSEQYF
TRBJ2-3 TRBV9 NA TRBD2 TGTGCCAGCAGCTCCCAAAGAGCGGGAGGTAGATCAGATACGCAGTATTTT CASSSQRAGGRSDTQYF
TRBJ2-5 TRBV15 NA NA TGTGCCACCAGCAGAGTTCTTTGGGAGACCCAGTACTTC CATSRVLWETQYF
TRBJ2-2 TRBV5-1 NA NA TGCGCCAGCAGGAACGGTCAGAACACCGGGGAGCTGTTTTTT CASRNGQNTGELFF
TRBJ1-5 TRBV28 NA NA TGTGCCAGCAGTTTTTATGGAGGAAGGGGGGCGGGACAGCCCCAGCATTTT CASSFYGGRGAGQPQHF
TRBJ1-5 TRBV27 NA NA TGTGCCAGCTCGGGGGTGGCCAGCAATCAGCCCCAGCATTTT CASSGVASNQPQHF
TRBJ1-2 TRBV6-1 NA NA TGTGCCAGCAGTGAAGGTGGCAGGTCCTTAGACACCTTC CASSEGGRSLDTF
TRBJ1-4 TRBV11-3 NA NA TGTGCCAGCCTTGTACGGAACAGGGAAGAAAAACTGTTTTTT CASLVRNREEKLFF
TRBJ1-1 TRBV19 NA NA TGTGCCAGTAGTATTTTGGCAGGAAGCACTGAAGCTTTCTTT CASSILAGSTEAFF
TRBJ2-5 TRBV28 NA NA TGTGCCAGCAGTGGCCCAGAGGGGGGTAGAGAGACCCAGTACTTC CASSGPEGGRETQYF
TRBJ2-3 TRBV29-1 NA TRBD1 TGCAGCGTTGGACAGGGGGCCACGACAGATACGCAGTATTTT CSVGQGATTDTQYF
TRBJ2-5 TRBV29-1 NA NA TGCAGCGTTTCCCGTGGGGGCCAAGAGACCCAGTACTTC CSVSRGGQETQYF
TRBJ2-1 TRBV5-4 NA TRBD2 TGTGCCAGCAGCATTAGCGGGAGGGCTGAGCAGTTCTTC CASSISGRAEQFF
TRBJ1-2 TRBV5-6 NA NA TGTGCCAGCAGCGAGGGGCACCTTTATGGCTACACCTTC CASSEGHLYGYTF
TRBJ1-5 TRBV6-5 NA TRBD1 TGTGCCAGCAGGGGACAGGGGAGTAGCAATCAGCCCCAGCATTTT CASRGQGSSNQPQHF
TRBJ1-3 TRBV20-1 few NA TGCAGTGCTAGGTACGAGGACACCATATATTTT CSARYEDTIYF
TRBJ2-5 TRBV27 once NA TGTGCCAGCCCTAGGCCCCAAGGTAAGGAGACCCAGTACTTC CASPRPQGKETQYF
TRBJ1-3 TRBV3-1/TRBV3-2 NA TRBD1 TGTGCCAGCAGCCAAAAGGGGACAGAGAATTGCTCTGGAAACACCATATATTTT CASSQKGTENCSGNTIYF
TRBJ1-6 TRBV9 NA NA TGTGCCAGCAGCGTACGGGAAAGGGGTAATTCACCCCTCCACTTT CASSVRERGNSPLHF
TRBJ2-3 TRBV24-1 NA NA TGTGCCGCCTCTCCGAGGGGGAGTGCAGATACGCAGTATTTT CAASPRGSADTQYF
TRBJ2-1 TRBV21-1 NA NA TGTGCCAGCAGCAAATTGCCACGGGTGAATGGCTACAATGAGCAGTTCTTC CASSKLPRVNGYNEQFF
TRBJ1-2 TRBV29-1 few NA TGCAGCGGGGGCCATGAAGCCTATGGCTACACCTTC CSGGHEAYGYTF
TRBJ2-7 TRBV29-1 few TRBD1 TGCAGCGTTAGACACAGGGGCGAGCAGTACTTC CSVRHRGEQYF
TRBJ2-1 TRBV13 few NA TGTGCCAGCAGCTTATCCCAGGAGCGTTCCAATGAGCAGTTCTTC CASSLSQERSNEQFF
TRBJ2-3 TRBV6-2/TRBV6-3 NA NA TGTGCCAGCAGTTACTCGGAGGCCACAGATACGCAGTATTTT CASSYSEATDTQYF
TRBJ2-3 TRBV7-3 NA NA TGTGCCAGCAGCTTAAGGCGTCGTCTTAAACGAACAGATACGCAGTATTTT CASSLRRRLKRTDTQYF